These 12 T cell receptor beta chains originate from one sample sequenced in a study of blood T cell repertoires in COVID-19. Profiled with immunoSEQ multiplex PCR; TCRdb holds only in-frame clones, not every one. The sample has 450,000 or so clones, around nine tenths seen once. Sequenced: peripheral blood. The receptors shown here come from a man aged 18 to 29 with COVID-19, enrolled during active disease.

The chain joins TRBV18 to TRBJ2-7, with D maybe TRBD1 (6 bases). Between the trimmed V and J ends, which lost 6 bases and 7 bases, there was a span of 16 bases. Germline V CDR1 and CDR2: KGHSH, LQKENI. The CDR3 loop spans 13 amino acids. CDR3 DNA: TGTGCCAGCTCTCTACTGGACAGCCAGGAGCAGTACTTC. This sequence encodes CASSLLDSQEQYF.

V and J are TRBV3-1 (or the pseudogene TRBV3-2) and TRBJ2-1, with TRBD2 matching over 10 bases. V dropped 5 bases and J dropped 8; count of bases not matched to a gene: 15. This CDR3 is built from 17 residues. Germline CDR1 reads LGHDT; CDR2 reads YNNKEL (reference sequence). CDR3 residues: CASSSENLAGVVDEQFF. In DNA, the CDR3 is TGTGCCAGCAGCTCAGAAAATCTAGCGGGAGTGGTCGATGAGCAGTTCTTC.

This chain uses TRBV5-5 with TRBJ2-7; the match to TRBD1 covers 9 bases. The CDR3 runs to 15 residues. The J segment lost 4 bases and the V segment lost 4 bases, leaving 9 bases of the junction unmatched. The V gene's germline CDR1 is SGHKS and CDR2 YYEKEE (reference sequence). CDR3 nucleotide sequence: TGTGCCAGCAGCCTGTCGGACAGGGGTAGGTACGAGCAGTACTTC. Translating gives CASSLSDRGRYEQYF.

V and J are TRBV3-1 (or the pseudogene TRBV3-2) and TRBJ2-3; D unresolved. CDR3 length equals 16 residues. The V and J ends lost 4 bases and 6 bases respectively, with 20 bases between them. Germline values: CDR1 LGHDT, CDR2 YNNKEL (reference sequence). The CDR3 loop is CASSLTLKRRGDTQYF. Written as DNA, the CDR3 is TGTGCCAGCAGCCTCACCCTCAAACGACGCGGCGATACGCAGTATTTT.

The chain links TRBV6-5 to TRBJ1-1, with D maybe TRBD1 (6 bases). Trimming took 5 bases from V and 0 from J, leaving 10 bases between them. This CDR3 contains 14 residues. Germline values: CDR1 MNHEY, CDR2 SVGAGI. The chain's CDR3 is CASSKGGVNTEAFF. For the CDR3, the DNA is TGTGCCAGCAGTAAGGGGGGGGTGAACACTGAAGCTTTCTTT.

The chain joins TRBV6-5 to TRBJ1-1; D is uncertain. In germline, CDR1 is MNHEY, CDR2 SVGAGI. The CDR3 covers 11 residues. Trimming left V 6 bases short and J 10 bases short, with 12 bases between. The CDR3 loop reads CASREDLRAFF. The CDR3 DNA reads as TGTGCCAGCAGGGAGGACCTGAGAGCTTTCTTT.

The chain recombines TRBV5-1 with TRBJ1-6; TRBD1 matches 8 bases. The CDR3 is 15 amino acids. Germline CDR1 is SGHRS and CDR2 is YFSETQ. After removal of 3 bases from V and 8 bases from J, the junction contained 7 bases not matched to a gene. The CDR3 sequence: CASSSRTGSDSPLHF. The CDR3 coding sequence is TGCGCCAGCAGCTCACGGACAGGGAGTGATTCACCCCTCCACTTT.

The chain recombines TRBV11-3 with TRBJ2-1; 10 bases are shared with TRBD2. CDR1 is SGHNT and CDR2 is YENEEA in the germline V gene. This CDR3 spans 18 amino acids. V was pared by 1 base and J by 6 bases, with 12 bases of the junction left unmatched. This chain's CDR3 is CASSLAWPRTSGSNEQFF. CDR3 in DNA: TGTGCCAGCAGCTTAGCGTGGCCGCGGACTAGCGGCTCCAATGAGCAGTTCTTC.

This rearrangement joins TRBV18 to TRBJ2-3; D possibly corresponds to TRBD2 (6 bases). Trimming left V 8 bases short and J 2 bases short, with 20 bases between. The CDR3 contains 16 residues. Germline-derived CDR1 and CDR2 are KGHSH and LQKENI. The CDR3 DNA follows: TGTGCCAGCCACCCGAATCGGCGGGGCCACACAGATACGCAGTATTTT. It is translated as CASHPNRRGHTDTQYF.

The gene calls are TRBV7-2 and TRBJ2-7; tentative D call: TRBD1 (6 bases). Deletions cut 3 bases from V and 5 bases from J, with 14 bases between. The CDR3 has 14 amino acids. The germline gives CDR1 SGHTA, CDR2 FQGNSA. As DNA, the CDR3 is TGTGCCAGCAGCTTTTTATTCGGGACACACGAGCAGTACTTC. It codes for CASSFLFGTHEQYF.

The count of this clone is one. The V and J genes are TRBV11-2 and TRBJ1-3, with a tentative D call TRBD1 (6 bases). Trimming removed 4 bases from V and 2 bases from J, with 12 bases in between. Germline CDR1 reads SGHAT; CDR2 reads FQNNGV. The CDR3 loop spans 15 amino acids. CDR3 protein: CASSSLQGPGNTIYF. CDR3 nucleotides: TGTGCCAGCAGCTCACTACAGGGACCTGGAAACACCATATATTTT.

This chain links TRBV27 with TRBJ2-1; the match to TRBD2 covers 8 bases. The CDR3 has 15 residues. Looked up from germline, CDR1 is MNHEY and CDR2 is SMNVEV (reference sequence). Trimming at V came to 3 bases and at J to 1 base, leaving 2 bases not matched to a gene. Here the CDR3 reads CASSFGGASYNEQFF. In nucleotides, the CDR3 is TGTGCCAGCAGTTTCGGGGGGGCGTCCTACAATGAGCAGTTCTTC.